The rows below give T cell receptor beta chains drawn from one sample of a study of T cell responses to AZD1222 COVID-19 vaccine. Produced via immunoSEQ multiplex PCR; TCRdb's table is partial and in-frame only. The sample lists about 100,000 clones, 70% to 90% seen once, with approximately 6% in the top ten. Material: peripheral blood, obtained on day 0 of AZD1222 vaccination. The receptors were sampled from an adult in good health. The CDR3 runs from the conserved cysteine through the conserved F or W. Fields, in order: V gene, CDR3 protein.

TRBV5-1	CASSLDGGLGSPLHF
TRBV7-9	CASSPFGQGYGYTF
TRBV7-8	CASSLILAGVGNEQFF
TRBV6-6	CASSYPSGPTEAFF
TRBV19	CASSTSQDILHQPQHF
TRBV7-2	CASSLVAGGKETQYF
TRBV30	CAWSEGRTDTQYF
TRBV24-1	CATSAGVWEQFF
TRBV19	CASSPAGVSGTDTQYF
TRBV19	CASSSRGGPNTGELFF
TRBV10-3	CAISEKRTAPHQPQHF
TRBV19	CASSSKAGGLADTQYF
TRBV10-3	CAISNVGRSGNTIYF
TRBV15	CATSRDLWDTEAFF
TRBV13	CASSLGRSRAGYGYTF
TRBV5-1	CASSGFGLEGEQFF
TRBV5-1	CASSLGQSNQPQHF
TRBV5-6	CASSLAVNEQYF
TRBV7-2	CASSLAGDYGYTF
TRBV7-8	CASSANRHSQFYGYTF
TRBV2	CASRLFNTGELFF
TRBV2	CASSEGTGTTWGEKLFF
TRBV19	CASSISQATNTEAFF
TRBV5-1	CASSSGTSANEQFF
TRBV10-1	CAKVPNYGYTF
TRBV5-6	CASRLGGGHWGYEQYF
TRBV10-3	CAIKDSGSEAFF
TRBV9	CASSAVAKAAGNTIYF
TRBV5-1	CASTDLSSTDTQYF
TRBV3-1/TRBV3-2	CASSQGVGPYGYTF
TRBV4-1	CASSQERRALGNTIYF
TRBV27	CASSFNRSPSTDTQYF
TRBV4-1	CASSQVMDIYGYTF
TRBV3-1/TRBV3-2	CASSQDGSWGNNTGELFF
TRBV28	CASSRPPGIKNTEAFF
TRBV12-3/TRBV12-4	CASSQGPYGYTF
TRBV5-1	CASSAGAGTPRTTGELFF
TRBV5-6	CASSRTGTGETQYF
TRBV6-5	CASRTSGGHEQFF
TRBV2	CASSGDRVIGNGYTF
TRBV11-2	CASSLVRGNTEAFF
TRBV7-2	CASSLVRELETQYF
TRBV7-9	CASSPSTGKGDGYTF
TRBV11-3	CASSFGSRSTGELFF
TRBV2	CASSEAGSPNSPLHF
TRBV7-2	CASSPRGPGELFF
TRBV9	CASPDVGGKTSNEQFF
TRBV7-6	CASSPGLAGYEQYF